This T cell receptor (beta chain) originates from a study of beta chain features in type 1 diabetes. Broader study findings: The naive, central memory and Treg TCRB repertoires of patients appeared to be more similar to one another than those of healthy donors. In cDNA sequencing, cells with high TCR expression could be over-represented. PCR could preferentially amplify shorter templates, alike in patients and controls.

As every portion of the isolated RNA was reverse transcribed, the sequencing read expressed TCRB transcripts. The table came from immunoSEQ multiplex PCR; TCRdb's copy has only in-frame clones and leaves some out. The table shows a few hundred thousand clones, with 14% occurring only once. CDR1 WSHSY and CDR2 SAAADI come from the germline V gene. Germline trimming cut 5 bases from V and 1 base from J; bases unmatched to any gene: 15. The CDR3 has 20 amino acids. To note about this clone: Its target is not known.

This TCR was recovered from a man younger than 45 in good health. Sequencing was done on a sample of central memory CD4+ T cells from blood. This chain connects TRBV10-2 to TRBJ2-7; 15 bases map to TRBD2. CDR3 amino acids: CASSRTSGGAGMGVSYEQYF. The CDR3 region has the DNA TGCGCCAGCAGTCGGACTAGCGGGGGGGCTGGAATGGGAGTGTCCTACGAGCAGTACTTC.